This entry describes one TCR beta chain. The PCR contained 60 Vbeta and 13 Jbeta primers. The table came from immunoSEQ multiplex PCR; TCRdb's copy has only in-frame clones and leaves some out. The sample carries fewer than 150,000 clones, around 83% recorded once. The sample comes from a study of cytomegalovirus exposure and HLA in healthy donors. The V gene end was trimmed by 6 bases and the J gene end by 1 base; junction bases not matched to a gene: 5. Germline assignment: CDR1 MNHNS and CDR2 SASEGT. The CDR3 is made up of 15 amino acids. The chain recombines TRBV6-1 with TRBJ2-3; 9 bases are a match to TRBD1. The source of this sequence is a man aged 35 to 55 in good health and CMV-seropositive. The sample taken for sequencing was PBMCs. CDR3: CASRTRDRGTDTQYF. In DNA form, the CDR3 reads TGTGCCAGCAGGACCCGGGACAGGGGCACAGATACGCAGTATTTT.